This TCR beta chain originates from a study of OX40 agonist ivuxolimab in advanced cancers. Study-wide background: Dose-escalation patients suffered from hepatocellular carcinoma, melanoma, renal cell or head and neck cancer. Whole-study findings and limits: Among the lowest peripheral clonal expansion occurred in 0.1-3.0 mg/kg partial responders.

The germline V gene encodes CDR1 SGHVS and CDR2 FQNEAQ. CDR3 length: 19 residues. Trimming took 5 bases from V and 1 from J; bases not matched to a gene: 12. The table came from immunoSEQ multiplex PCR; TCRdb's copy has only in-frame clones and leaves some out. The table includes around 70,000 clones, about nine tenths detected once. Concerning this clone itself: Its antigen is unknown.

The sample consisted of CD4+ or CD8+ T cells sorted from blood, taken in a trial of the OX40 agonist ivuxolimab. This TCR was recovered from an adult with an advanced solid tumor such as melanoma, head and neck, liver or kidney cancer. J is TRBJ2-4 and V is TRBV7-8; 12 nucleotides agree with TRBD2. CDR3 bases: TGTGCCAGCAGCCTTAGACTAGCGGGAGTGGGGTTGGCCAAAAACATTCAGTACTTC. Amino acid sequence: CASSLRLAGVGLAKNIQYF.